This T cell receptor beta chain came from a study of cytomegalovirus exposure and HLA in healthy donors. 60 Vbeta and 13 Jbeta primers were used in PCR. The assay was immunoSEQ multiplex PCR, and TCRdb's table has in-frame clones only and misses some. The sample includes about 140,000 clones, about four fifths seen only once; the top ten take around 4%. This clonotype originated in a man aged 35-49 years in good health and CMV-seropositive. Sequencing was carried out using PBMCs.

The CDR3 region is CASRQGSEAFF. Written as DNA, the CDR3 is TGTGCCAGCAGACAGGGATCCGAAGCTTTCTTT. The chain is built from TRBV11-3 and TRBJ1-1; D might be TRBD1 (6 bases). The V and J ends lost 6 bases and 8 bases respectively, with 10 bases between them. CDR3 length: 11 amino acids. CDR1 SGHNT and CDR2 YENEEA come from the germline V gene.